Listed here is a single T cell receptor (beta chain). As yet, its antigen is unknown. Treatment of the sample: AdE1-LMPpoly-expanded autologous EBV-specific T-cell therapy followed by anti-PD-1 nivolumab. V gave up 6 bases and J gave up 6 bases, with 7 bases separating them. The CDR3 consists of 10 residues. Germline V gene sequence: CDR1 DFQATT, CDR2 SNEGSKA (reference sequence). These data originate in a study of EBV T-cell therapy then PD-1 blockade in nasopharyngeal carcinoma. The table came from immunoSEQ multiplex PCR; TCRdb's copy has only in-frame clones and leaves some out. The data show about 24,000 clones, about 80% seen once.

The sample consisted of CD8+ T cells from blood, taken around day 60 from a patient whose treatment included autologous EBV-specific T cells and nivolumab. The chain is built from TRBV20-1 and TRBJ2-3; D is tentatively TRBD1 or TRBD2 (5 bases each). The sequence derives from a man in his forties with nasopharyngeal carcinoma. CDR3 sequence reads: CSAWDDTQYF. The CDR3 DNA reads TGCAGTGCGTGGGACGATACGCAGTATTTT.